The rows below give T cell receptor beta chains drawn from one sample of a study of blood T cells in healthy people across ages. TCRdb ran MiXCR on the 5' RACE reads and lists one entry per CDR3 protein. The sample consists of just under 750,000 distinct CDR3 sequences, 22% of them appearing once. The sequenced sample was blood. These receptors originate from a man between 65 and 85 years old in good health. Both conserved end residues are part of each CDR3. Fields, in order: CDR3 protein, CDR3 DNA, D gene, clone size, V gene, J gene. D genes are given only for firm matches. Clone size is shown for a subset of rows, as once, few, many or a class of expanded clone.

CDR3: CASSEAEYIENIQYF; DNA: TGTGCCAGCAGTGAAGCGGAATATATTGAAAACATTCAGTACTTC; D: NA; size: NA; V: TRBV6-1; J: TRBJ2-4
CDR3: CASTEVGGRGEAFF; DNA: TGTGCCAGCACTGAGGTTGGGGGCCGGGGTGAAGCTTTCTTT; D: NA; size: NA; V: TRBV2; J: TRBJ1-1
CDR3: CASSPPTALGLETQYF; DNA: TGTGCCAGCAGTCCCCCGACAGCACTCGGCTTGGAGACCCAGTACTTC; D: NA; size: few; V: TRBV6-6; J: TRBJ2-5
CDR3: CASSLRGRRQPYNEKLFF; DNA: TGTGCCAGCAGCTTAAGGGGGAGGCGGCAACCTTATAATGAAAAACTGTTTTTT; D: NA; size: NA; V: TRBV7-2; J: TRBJ1-4
CDR3: CSARGTAASTDTQYF; DNA: TGCAGCGCGAGGGGGACAGCTGCTAGCACAGATACGCAGTATTTT; D: TRBD1; size: NA; V: TRBV29-1; J: TRBJ2-3
CDR3: CATSAGVLWEKLFF; DNA: TGTGCCACCAGCGCTGGAGTTTTGTGGGAAAAACTGTTTTTT; D: NA; size: NA; V: TRBV24-1; J: TRBJ1-4
CDR3: CASGQGSNEKLFF; DNA: TGTGCCAGCGGGCAGGGGTCAAATGAAAAACTGTTTTTT; D: NA; size: NA; V: TRBV3-1; J: TRBJ1-4
CDR3: CSARAPEGAGEKLFF; DNA: TGCAGTGCTAGAGCCCCTGAGGGCGCAGGGGAAAAACTGTTTTTT; D: NA; size: few; V: TRBV20-1; J: TRBJ1-4
CDR3: CASGGATNEKLFF; DNA: TGTGCCAGCGGGGGTGCAACTAATGAAAAACTGTTTTTT; D: NA; size: few; V: TRBV6-2/TRBV6-3; J: TRBJ1-4
CDR3: CSVEPWTGTGELFF; DNA: TGCAGCGTTGAACCCTGGACAGGGACCGGGGAGCTGTTTTTT; D: TRBD1; size: NA; V: TRBV29-1; J: TRBJ2-2
CDR3: CASSLSWQNGANYGYTF; DNA: TGTGCCAGCAGCCTGAGTTGGCAAAACGGAGCTAACTATGGCTACACCTTC; D: NA; size: NA; V: TRBV7-8; J: TRBJ1-2
CDR3: CASRLGQQSGTEAFF; DNA: TGTGCCAGCAGATTAGGACAACAGAGTGGCACTGAAGCTTTCTTT; D: NA; size: NA; V: TRBV12-3/TRBV12-4; J: TRBJ1-1
CDR3: CASSFTGRGRLNEKLFF; DNA: TGTGCCAGCAGCTTTACGGGTCGGGGGAGACTTAATGAAAAACTGTTTTTT; D: NA; size: few; V: TRBV7-9; J: TRBJ1-4
CDR3: CSVDPGQGSEQFF; DNA: TGCAGCGTTGATCCGGGACAGGGGTCTGAGCAGTTCTTC; D: TRBD1; size: many; V: TRBV29-1; J: TRBJ2-1
CDR3: CASSRRTANTGELFF; DNA: TGTGCCAGCAGCCGGAGGACCGCTAACACCGGGGAGCTGTTTTTT; D: NA; size: NA; V: TRBV11-3; J: TRBJ2-2
CDR3: CASSETDVPGNTIYF; DNA: TGTGCCAGCAGTGAAACGGATGTGCCTGGAAACACCATATATTTT; D: NA; size: NA; V: TRBV2; J: TRBJ1-3
CDR3: CASSSGGSGRVDNEQFF; DNA: TGTGCCAGCAGTTCCGGGGGGAGCGGGAGGGTCGACAATGAGCAGTTCTTC; D: TRBD2; size: few; V: TRBV6-5; J: TRBJ2-1
CDR3: CASGLFTGGSGETQYF; DNA: TGTGCTAGTGGTTTGTTTACAGGGGGTTCGGGAGAGACCCAGTACTTC; D: TRBD1; size: NA; V: TRBV12-5; J: TRBJ2-5
CDR3: CSANPRSGADTQYF; DNA: TGCAGTGCTAACCCCCGCTCAGGGGCTGATACGCAGTATTTT; D: NA; size: NA; V: TRBV20-1; J: TRBJ2-3
CDR3: CASSVGGTFGQPQHF; DNA: TGTGCCAGCAGTGTGGGAGGGACCTTCGGGCAGCCCCAGCATTTT; D: NA; size: many; V: TRBV2; J: TRBJ1-5
CDR3: CASQDRSENIQYF; DNA: TGTGCCAGCCAAGACAGGAGCGAAAACATTCAGTACTTC; D: NA; size: NA; V: TRBV18; J: TRBJ2-4
CDR3: CASSLVWAPSYGYTF; DNA: TGCGCCAGCAGCTTGGTTTGGGCGCCCAGCTATGGCTACACCTTC; D: NA; size: NA; V: TRBV5-1; J: TRBJ1-2
CDR3: CASSDQRRYSNQPQHF; DNA: TGTGCCAGCAGTGACCAGCGACGGTATAGCAATCAGCCCCAGCATTTT; D: NA; size: NA; V: TRBV12-3/TRBV12-4; J: TRBJ1-5
CDR3: CASSASGRRNEQFF; DNA: TGTGCCAGCTCAGCTAGCGGGCGTCGGAATGAGCAGTTCTTC; D: TRBD2; size: many; V: TRBV18; J: TRBJ2-1
CDR3: CAWQTGGNYGYTF; DNA: TGTGCCTGGCAGACAGGGGGAAACTATGGCTACACCTTC; D: TRBD1; size: NA; V: TRBV30; J: TRBJ1-2
CDR3: CASSLASSTEAFF; DNA: TGTGCCAGCAGTTTAGCAAGTTCCACTGAAGCTTTCTTT; D: NA; size: many; V: TRBV27; J: TRBJ1-1
CDR3: CASSPLDRGTEAFF; DNA: TGTGCCAGCTCACCACTTGACAGGGGTACTGAAGCTTTCTTT; D: TRBD1; size: once; V: TRBV18; J: TRBJ1-1
CDR3: CASSVYRTGWGYTF; DNA: TGTGCCAGCAGCGTATATAGGACAGGGTGGGGCTACACCTTC; D: TRBD1; size: NA; V: TRBV9; J: TRBJ1-2
CDR3: CASSMTTSYEQYF; DNA: TGTGCCAGTAGTATGACTACCTCCTACGAGCAGTACTTC; D: NA; size: NA; V: TRBV19; J: TRBJ2-7
CDR3: CSVKTGGRTEAFF; DNA: TGCAGTGTTAAGACAGGGGGCAGGACTGAAGCTTTCTTT; D: TRBD1; size: NA; V: TRBV20-1; J: TRBJ1-1
CDR3: CASSPRERGDGAFF; DNA: TGTGCCAGCTCACCGCGGGAAAGGGGTGATGGGGCTTTCTTT; D: NA; size: NA; V: TRBV18; J: TRBJ1-1
CDR3: CASSLAPAGVSETQYF; DNA: TGTGCCAGCAGCTTAGCACCGGCAGGGGTATCAGAGACCCAGTACTTC; D: NA; size: few; V: TRBV7-8; J: TRBJ2-5
CDR3: CASSPRTENYGYTF; DNA: TGTGCCAGCTCACCTCGGACGGAGAACTATGGCTACACCTTC; D: NA; size: few; V: TRBV18; J: TRBJ1-2
CDR3: CASSLGRRDTDTQYF; DNA: TGCGCCAGCAGCTTGGGACGGAGGGACACAGATACGCAGTATTTT; D: NA; size: few; V: TRBV5-1; J: TRBJ2-3
CDR3: CASSQEQGRDYGYTF; DNA: TGTGCCAGCAGCCAGGAACAGGGTAGGGACTATGGCTACACCTTC; D: NA; size: few; V: TRBV4-2; J: TRBJ1-2
CDR3: CASSDPSGGRTDTQYF; DNA: TGTGCCAGCAGCGACCCTAGCGGGGGGCGCACAGATACGCAGTATTTT; D: TRBD2; size: NA; V: TRBV7-9; J: TRBJ2-3
CDR3: CASRPPGSATTGELFF; DNA: TGTGCCAGCAGGCCACCCGGGTCGGCGACAACCGGGGAGCTGTTTTTT; D: NA; size: NA; V: TRBV7-3; J: TRBJ2-2
CDR3: CASSVRGTYEQYF; DNA: TGTGCCAGCAGCGTCAGGGGTACCTACGAGCAGTACTTC; D: NA; size: few; V: TRBV7-9; J: TRBJ2-7
CDR3: CASSRTFTENLYNEQFF; DNA: TGTGCCAGCAGCCGGACCTTCACGGAGAACCTTTACAATGAGCAGTTCTTC; D: NA; size: NA; V: TRBV2; J: TRBJ2-1
CDR3: CAWSVHWRSTDTQYF; DNA: TGTGCCTGGAGTGTACACTGGAGGTCCACAGATACGCAGTATTTT; D: NA; size: NA; V: TRBV30; J: TRBJ2-3
CDR3: CASSKAGTRRETQYF; DNA: TGTGCCAGCAGTAAAGCCGGGACTAGACGAGAGACCCAGTACTTC; D: TRBD2; size: few; V: TRBV12-3/TRBV12-4; J: TRBJ2-5
CDR3: CASRTGIGSYEQYF; DNA: TGTGCCAGCAGAACAGGGATTGGGTCCTACGAGCAGTACTTC; D: NA; size: NA; V: TRBV2; J: TRBJ2-7
CDR3: CSVERTGGIGETQYF; DNA: TGCAGCGTTGAGAGGACAGGGGGCATTGGGGAGACCCAGTACTTC; D: TRBD1; size: NA; V: TRBV29-1; J: TRBJ2-5
CDR3: CASSLRPPTESYVEQYF; DNA: TGCGCCAGCAGCTTAAGACCTCCGACAGAGAGCTACGTGGAGCAGTACTTC; D: NA; size: many; V: TRBV5-1; J: TRBJ2-7
CDR3: CASSTKTLRGHQPQHF; DNA: TGTGCCAGCAGCACGAAGACTTTACGGGGGCATCAGCCCCAGCATTTT; D: NA; size: NA; V: TRBV5-6; J: TRBJ1-5
CDR3: CASSAMREGPAKNIQYF; DNA: TGTGCCAGCAGCGCCATGAGGGAAGGGCCTGCCAAAAACATTCAGTACTTC; D: NA; size: few; V: TRBV12-3/TRBV12-4; J: TRBJ2-4
CDR3: CASSPTGRKNIQYF; DNA: TGTGCCAGCAGTCCCACGGGACGAAAAAACATTCAGTACTTC; D: NA; size: NA; V: TRBV6-2/TRBV6-3; J: TRBJ2-4
CDR3: CSAYRESYGYTF; DNA: TGCAGCGCTTACAGGGAAAGCTATGGCTACACCTTC; D: NA; size: once; V: TRBV29-1; J: TRBJ1-2
CDR3: CASRASLAGGNEQFF; DNA: TGCGCCAGCAGGGCGTCGCTAGCGGGGGGCAATGAGCAGTTCTTC; D: TRBD2; size: NA; V: TRBV5-1; J: TRBJ2-1
CDR3: CASSPSGTSGYNEQFF; DNA: TGTGCCAGCAGCCCTTCAGGGACTAGCGGATACAATGAGCAGTTCTTC; D: TRBD2; size: NA; V: TRBV7-2; J: TRBJ2-1